This TCR beta chain was found in a study of blood T cell repertoires in COVID-19. Study-wide context: From the United States, Italy and Spain came samples of acute and convalescent COVID-19. Nucleic acid was either cDNA or gDNA, and it came from T cells, B-cell-depleted T cells, or PBMCs.

In the authors' workflow: Reference gene primer amplification in the assay estimated nucleated cell counts. Measured with immunoSEQ multiplex PCR; TCRdb has only the in-frame clones, and not every one. For V, J and clone size, that table is used; D and trimming come from the DNA. The sample has tens of thousands of clones, less than 90% seen once. Germline V gene data show CDR1 as SGHRS and CDR2 as YFSETQ. CDR3 size: 18 residues. J gave up 1 base and V 4 bases, and 11 bases lay outside the gene matches. The V and J genes are TRBV5-1 and TRBJ1-4; 9 nucleotides align to TRBD1. The TCR comes from a human donor in a cohort sampled during active COVID-19. Source material: peripheral blood. This CDR3 reads CASSKTRDRDGTNEKLFF. CDR3 DNA: TGCGCCAGCAGCAAGACCCGGGACAGGGACGGAACTAATGAAAAACTGTTTTTT.